This TCR beta chain is drawn from a study of T cell clonotyping in hematopoietic cell transplantation. Notes on this clone: Its antigen is not identified.

General study findings and limits: Higher Inverse Simpson Index values in graft donor and pretransplant recipient predicted broader posttransplant TCR diversity.

TCRdb's table, derived via immunoSEQ multiplex PCR, lists solely in-frame clones and lacks some. The sample includes about 70,000 clones, just under 95% of them seen just once. V dropped 3 bases and J dropped 9; count of bases not matched to a gene: 8. The CDR3 is 14 amino acids. Germline V lookup: CDR1 SQVTM, CDR2 ANQGSEA. The TCR was taken from a man in his fifties in good health. Some clones in this sample may be carry-over from other donors' samples. The specimen sequenced was peripheral blood mononuclear cells. This sequence joins TRBV29-1 and TRBJ2-1; 10 positions agree with TRBD1. CDR3 residues: CSVDGTGDWGEQFF. CDR3 nucleotides: TGCAGCGTTGATGGGACAGGGGATTGGGGTGAGCAGTTCTTC.